This TCR beta chain was identified during a study of blood T cells in healthy people across ages. The germline V and J ends were trimmed by 10 bases and 1 base, with 10 bases remaining between them. CDR3 size: 12 residues. Per the germline V gene, CDR1 is MNHEY and CDR2 is SVGAGI. This clonotype was found many times. Primed by a sample-barcoded 5' primer and a J-beta primer mix, a second PCR proceeded for 7 to 11 cycles. TCRdb processed the 5' RACE reads anew with MiXCR; each CDR3 protein has one entry. The sample yields about 1,800,000 distinct CDR3 sequences, under 30% seen once. This TCR derives from a woman younger than 45 in good health. The V gene is TRBV6-5, the J gene TRBJ2-5; no clear D gene. Sequencing used blood. CDR3 nucleotides: TGTGCCACCGCTAGTATCCAAGAGACCCAGTACTTC. The encoded protein is CATASIQETQYF.